The 3 T cell receptor beta chains below come from one sample, sequenced in a study of breast tumors, draining lymph nodes, adjacent tissues (dated by TCRdb to 2015 to 2016). The axillary draining lymph nodes of breast cancer patients were the source of the lymph node samples. The method was multiplex PCR. Sequencing took place on an Illumina HiSeq 2000. TCRdb reprocessed the public reads (quality trimming at Q25 with fastp, clone calling with MiXCR) and kept in-frame beta chains. For every CDR3 protein sequence, its rows merge into one entry that carries the most common genes and DNA. Counted in this sample were 180,000 or so distinct CDR3 sequences; over 25% of them appeared once. 4% to 4.5% of the sample belongs to the ten largest clones. Sequencing was done on a sample of axillary lymph node tissue. The receptors here all came from a female donor with breast cancer. Some clones in this sample may be carry-over from other donors' samples.

The chain links TRBV7-8 to TRBJ2-7, with unresolved D. The CDR3 is made up of 13 amino acids. Deletions cut 5 bases from V and 3 bases from J, with 11 bases between. Germline CDR1 reads SGHVS; CDR2 reads FQNEAQ. The CDR3 nucleotides are TGTGCCAGCAGCAGAACGAAAGGCTACGAGCAGTACTTC. Translating it yields CASSRTKGYEQYF.

Note on this clonotype: This may stem from a read error, because a much larger clone lies one nucleotide away. The rearrangement joins TRBV5-4 to TRBJ1-2; 8 positions agree with TRBD1. Germline V gene sequence: CDR1 SGHNT, CDR2 YYREEE (reference sequence). Trimming took 0 bases from V and 7 from J; bases not matched to a gene: 8. CDR3 length: 15 amino acids. The CDR3 is CASSLATGGSCGYTF. The CDR3 bases are TGTGCCAGCAGCTTGGCCACAGGGGGGAGCTGTGGCTACACCTTC.

This clonotype has at least ten counts. This sequence joins TRBV9 and TRBJ2-1; possibly TRBD1 or TRBD2 for D (6 bases each). V shed 3 bases and J shed 6 bases, with 13 bases lying between them. Germline V gene sequence: CDR1 SGDLS, CDR2 YYNGEE. The CDR3 contains 14 residues. The CDR3 loop reads CASSAYSGANEQFF. The DNA of the CDR3 is TGTGCCAGCAGCGCCTACTCGGGGGCCAATGAGCAGTTCTTC.